A single sample is the source of the 22 T cell receptor beta chains below, sequenced in a study of CD8 T cells in Susac syndrome. cDNA came from 0.5 to 1 ug RNA primed by random hexamers. TCRdb reanalysed the immunoSEQ multiplex PCR reads using MiXCR and keeps one entry per CDR3 protein. The sample has about 300,000 distinct CDR3 sequences; about 88% are singletons. Sequenced sample: CD8+ T cells from PBMCs. These receptors were obtained from a human donor with multiple sclerosis.

V usage is TRBV7-9 and J usage is TRBJ2-7, with D hard to call. Germline V gene data show CDR1 as SEHNR and CDR2 as FQNEAQ (reference sequence). V shed 4 bases and J shed 2 bases, with 18 bases lying between them. This CDR3 is built from 16 residues. The CDR3, as DNA: TGTGCCAGCAGCTCCCACATAGGCTCCCTCACCTACGAGCAGTACTTC. Encoded protein: CASSSHIGSLTYEQYF.

The CDR3 here is CASSTPFGAQPQHF. CDR3 nucleotides: TGTGCCAGCAGCACCCCTTTTGGGGCTCAGCCCCAGCATTTT. This chain connects TRBV6-2 or TRBV6-3 to TRBJ1-5; tentative D call: TRBD1 (5 bases). The CDR3 has 14 amino acids. Per the germline V gene, CDR1 is MNHEY and CDR2 is SVGEGT. V lost 6 bases and J 6 bases, leaving 15 bases between the germline ends.

The chain is built from TRBV6-2 or TRBV6-3 and TRBJ2-3; D remains unclear. CDR1 and CDR2 (germline): MNHEY, SVGEGT. This CDR3 region has 17 residues. Deletions cut 0 bases from V and 1 base from J, with 14 bases between. The CDR3 protein is CASSYSRTSEGTDTQYF. The DNA of the CDR3 is TGTGCCAGCAGTTACTCCCGAACGTCGGAAGGCACAGATACGCAGTATTTT.

The chain uses TRBV7-9 and TRBJ2-7, with TRBD1 matching 9 bases. This CDR3 has 19 amino acids. The germline V gene has CDR1 SEHNR and CDR2 FQNEAQ (reference sequence). Trimming removed 4 bases from V and 0 bases from J; junction bases left unmatched: 16. This CDR3 is CASSSSGTGHGEHSYEQYF. DNA of the CDR3: TGTGCCAGCAGCTCCAGCGGGACAGGGCATGGGGAACACTCCTACGAGCAGTACTTC.

The chain couples TRBV7-3 to TRBJ2-3; 14 positions match TRBD2. The CDR3 contains 19 residues. Trimming cost V 2 bases and J 2 bases; bases outside gene matches: 9. Germline V gives CDR1 SGHTA, CDR2 FQGTGA. The CDR3 DNA is TGTGCCAGCAGCTTAGGACTAGCGGGAGGAAACCCCCACACAGATACGCAGTATTTT. Protein: CASSLGLAGGNPHTDTQYF.

The chain combines TRBV7-3 with TRBJ2-6; perhaps TRBD1 as D (5 bases). This CDR3 spans 17 amino acids. Germline values: CDR1 SGHTA, CDR2 FQGTGA. The V and J ends lost 5 bases and 0 bases respectively, with 14 bases between them. The CDR3 DNA follows: TGTGCCAGCAGCCTTTTTGACAGCTTCTCTGGGGCCAACGTCCTGACTTTC. Translation: CASSLFDSFSGANVLTF.

This clonotype was counted once. The chain carries TRBV13 and TRBJ2-1; 7 nucleotides agree with TRBD2. Germline V gene data show CDR1 as PRHDT and CDR2 as FYEKMQ (reference sequence). The CDR3 length is 16 residues. V was clipped by 5 bases and J by 1 base; unmatched bases: 8. The CDR3 loop is CASSRVTSESYNEQFF. CDR3 coding DNA: TGTGCCAGCAGCCGGGTCACTAGCGAGTCCTACAATGAGCAGTTCTTC.

J is TRBJ1-6 and V is TRBV7-2; weak D call: TRBD1 (5 bases). V was cut by 5 bases and J by 10 bases, with 15 bases left in between. CDR1 is SGHTA and CDR2 is FQGNSA in the germline V gene. CDR3 length: 14 amino acids. In DNA form, the CDR3 reads TGTGCCAGCAGCGGGGTGGGGGGAGAATCACCCCTCCACTTT. Protein product: CASSGVGGESPLHF. Filled out from reference TRBV7-2 and TRBJ1-6, the complete variable domain reads GAGVSQSPSNKVTEKGKDVELRCDPISGHTALYWYRQSLGQGLEFLIYFQGNSAPDKSGLPSDRFSAERTGGSVSTLTIQRTQQEDSAVYLCASSGVGGESPLHFGNGTRLTVT.

The rearrangement uses TRBV6-6 and TRBJ2-7; possibly TRBD2 for D (5 bases). This CDR3 region has 15 residues. Trimming removed 3 bases from V and 5 bases from J, with 17 bases in between. The germline gives CDR1 MNHNY, CDR2 SVGAGI (reference sequence). CDR3 in DNA: TGTGCCAGCAGTTATCGATCACTAGGCCCGGACGAGCAGTACTTC. Residues: CASSYRSLGPDEQYF.

The chain uses TRBV19 and TRBJ1-2, with 7 bases aligning to TRBD1. CDR3 length: 13 residues. V shed 7 bases, J shed 1 base, and the junction held 3 bases outside the gene matches. Per the germline V gene, CDR1 is LNHDA and CDR2 is SQIVND (reference sequence). The DNA of the CDR3 is TGTGCCAGTATGGCAGGGGGTAACTATGGCTACACCTTC. The encoded protein is CASMAGGNYGYTF. The variable domain in full, completed from reference TRBV19 and TRBJ1-2, reads DGGITQSPKYLFRKEGQNVTLSCEQNLNHDAMYWYRQDPGQGLRLIYYSQIVNDFQKGDIAEGYSVSREKKESFPLTVTSAQKNPTAFYLCASMAGGNYGYTFGSGTRLTVV.

Here the CDR3 reads CASSPRGLNNQPQHF. In DNA, the CDR3 is TGTGCCAGCAGTCCTCGGGGCTTGAACAATCAGCCCCAGCATTTT. This rearrangement joins TRBV27 to TRBJ1-5; D perhaps matches TRBD1 (5 bases). Trimming cost V 5 bases and J 3 bases, with 14 bases left between them. The CDR3 has 15 residues. Germline V lookup: CDR1 MNHEY, CDR2 SMNVEV (reference sequence).

This clonotype came up once. The chain carries TRBV28 and TRBJ2-7; TRBD2 agrees at 9 bases. This CDR3 contains 15 residues. Germline V gene lookup returns CDR1 MDHEN and CDR2 SYDVKM. V lost 3 bases to trimming and J lost 2 bases; unmatched junction nucleotides: 5. The CDR3 protein is CASSFSGRGTYEQYF. The CDR3 DNA follows: TGTGCCAGCAGTTTTAGCGGGAGAGGCACCTACGAGCAGTACTTC.

The chain employs TRBV20-1 and TRBJ2-3; D perhaps matches TRBD2 (5 bases). Trimming pared 5 bases from V and 6 bases from J, leaving 12 bases between. Germline V gene sequence: CDR1 DFQATT, CDR2 SNEGSKA (reference sequence). CDR3 size: 12 residues. DNA of the CDR3: TGCAGTGCTGGAGGACCGGCGGATACGCAGTATTTT. This gives the protein CSAGGPADTQYF.

Points on this clonotype: At one end, the junction sequence differs from germline, possibly due to a read error. This chain uses TRBV7-2 with TRBJ1-1; D not resolved. This CDR3 has 12 amino acids. The germline gives CDR1 SGHTA, CDR2 FQGNSA. CDR3 residues: CDSSPGSAEAFF. CDR3 nucleotides: TGTGACAGCAGCCCCGGTTCCGCTGAAGCTTTCTTT.

V is TRBV7-3 and J is TRBJ2-1, with 8 nucleotides matching TRBD2. The V gene end was trimmed by 6 bases and the J gene end by 5 bases; junction bases not matched to a gene: 12. Germline V gene data show CDR1 as SGHTA and CDR2 as FQGTGA. The CDR3 length is 16 residues. The CDR3 nucleotides read TGTGCCAGCAGATTCGACTTGGGCGGGAGGAACAATGAGCAGTTCTTC. Translating gives CASRFDLGGRNNEQFF.

The CDR3 DNA is TGTGCCAGCAGTCACTACCGGGTGATAAGCCAAGAGACCCAGTACTTC. This codes for CASSHYRVISQETQYF. V usage is TRBV6-5 and J usage is TRBJ2-5; D is unclear. This CDR3 has 16 amino acids. Trimming took off 5 bases at V and 1 base at J, with 17 bases between the two ends. Germline lookup yields CDR1 MNHEY and CDR2 SVGAGI.

The chain combines TRBV5-4 with TRBJ1-1, with unresolved D. Trimming cost V 4 bases and J 0 bases, with 13 bases left between them. The germline V gene has CDR1 SGHNT and CDR2 YYREEE (reference sequence). CDR3 length equals 15 residues. The CDR3 sequence is CASSTSILMNTEAFF. DNA for the CDR3: TGTGCCAGCAGCACGTCCATATTAATGAACACTGAAGCTTTCTTT. Full variable domain (remainder filled in from reference TRBV5-4 and TRBJ1-1): ETGVTQSPTHLIKTRGQQVTLRCSSQSGHNTVSWYQQALGQGPQFIFQYYREEENGRGNFPPRFSGLQFPNYSSELNVNALELDDSALYLCASSTSILMNTEAFFGQGTRLTVV.

The chain has TRBV2 and TRBJ2-7; D perhaps matches TRBD2 (6 bases). The germline gives CDR1 SNHLY, CDR2 FYNNEI. V gave up 8 bases and J gave up 5 bases, with 19 bases separating them. The CDR3 has 14 residues. As DNA, the CDR3 is TGTGCCAGCTGGAGACTAGTAGGGAACGACGAGCAGTACTTC. Translated, it gives CASWRLVGNDEQYF.

This clonotype was seen just once. This chain joins TRBV13 and TRBJ2-1; D not certain. The CDR3 has 16 amino acids. Per germline, CDR1 PRHDT and CDR2 FYEKMQ (reference sequence). Trimming took 5 bases from V and 3 from J, leaving 17 bases between them. CDR3 amino acids: CASSLYTLVDYNEQFF. The CDR3 DNA reads TGTGCCAGCAGCCTCTATACTCTAGTAGACTACAATGAGCAGTTCTTC.

The genes are TRBV19 and TRBJ1-4; perhaps TRBD1 as D (6 bases). The CDR3 is 14 amino acids. Trimming stripped 5 bases from V and 0 bases from J, with 7 bases between. CDR1 is LNHDA, CDR2 SQIVND, per germline (reference sequence). This chain's CDR3 is CASSWTATNEKLFF. In nucleotides, the CDR3 is TGTGCCAGTAGTTGGACAGCAACTAATGAAAAACTGTTTTTT.

The J gene is TRBJ2-4, the V gene TRBV4-3, with a possible D match to TRBD2 (6 bases). V was pared by 3 bases and J by 2 bases, with 14 bases between. The CDR3 consists of 16 residues. Per germline, CDR1 LGHNA and CDR2 YSLEER. The CDR3 sequence: CASSHTGEGTKNIQYF. The DNA of the CDR3 is TGCGCCAGCAGCCATACGGGAGAGGGTACCAAAAACATTCAGTACTTC.

This sequence joins TRBV12-3 or TRBV12-4 and TRBJ2-1; the match to TRBD2 covers 13 bases. This CDR3 is built from 14 residues. V lost 4 bases and J lost 9; bases outside the gene matches: 3. The DNA of the CDR3 is TGTGCCAGCAGTTCCGGACTAGCGGGAGCTGAGCAGTTCTTC. As protein: CASSSGLAGAEQFF.